The clone carrying this TCR beta chain was counted only a few times. These data are taken from a study of beta chain features in type 1 diabetes. The CDR3 length is 15 residues. The V gene end was trimmed by 2 bases and the J gene end by 5 bases; junction bases not matched to a gene: 11. The germline V gene has CDR1 GTSNPN and CDR2 SVGIG (reference sequence). Expressed TCRB transcripts got sequenced, as all isolated RNA was reverse transcribed. Generated by immunoSEQ multiplex PCR, the TCRdb table keeps only in-frame clones and is missing some. The sample lists 450,000 to 550,000 clones, approximately 31% occurring once.

This chain connects TRBV30 to TRBJ2-7; the match to TRBD2 covers 8 bases. The sample consisted of naive CD4+ T cells from blood. This sequence originates from a man aged 18 to 30 in good health. The CDR3 loop is CAWSPLGLVGNEQYF. Written as DNA, the CDR3 is TGTGCCTGGAGTCCCTTGGGACTAGTTGGGAACGAGCAGTACTTC. Based on the CDR3 plus reference TRBV30 and TRBJ2-7, the full variable domain is SQTIHQWPATLVQPVGSPLSLECTVEGTSNPNLYWYRQAAGRGLQLLFYSVGIGQISSEVPQNLSASRPQDRQFILSSKKLLLSDSGFYLCAWSPLGLVGNEQYFGPGTRLTVT.